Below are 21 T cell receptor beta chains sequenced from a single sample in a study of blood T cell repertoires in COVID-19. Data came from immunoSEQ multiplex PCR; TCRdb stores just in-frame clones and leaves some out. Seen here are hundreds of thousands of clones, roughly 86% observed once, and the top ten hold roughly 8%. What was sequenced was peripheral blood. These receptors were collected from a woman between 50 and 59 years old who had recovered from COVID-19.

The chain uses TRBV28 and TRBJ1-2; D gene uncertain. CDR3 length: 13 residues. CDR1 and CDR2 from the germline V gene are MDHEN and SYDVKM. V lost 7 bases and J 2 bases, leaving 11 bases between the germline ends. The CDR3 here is CASKRLENYGYTF. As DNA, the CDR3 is TGTGCCAGCAAGAGACTGGAGAACTATGGCTACACCTTC.

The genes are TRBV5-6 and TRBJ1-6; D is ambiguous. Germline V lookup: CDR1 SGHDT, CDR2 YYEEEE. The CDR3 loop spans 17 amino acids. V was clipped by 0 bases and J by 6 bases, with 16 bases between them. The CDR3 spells CASSLAGIGAANSPLHF. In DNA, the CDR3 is TGTGCCAGCAGCTTGGCCGGGATTGGAGCAGCTAATTCACCCCTCCACTTT.

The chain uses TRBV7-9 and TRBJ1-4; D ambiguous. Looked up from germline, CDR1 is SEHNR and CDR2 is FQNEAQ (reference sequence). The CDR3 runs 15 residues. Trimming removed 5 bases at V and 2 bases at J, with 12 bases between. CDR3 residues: CASSLEPGTNEKLFF. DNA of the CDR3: TGTGCCAGCAGCCTAGAACCGGGGACTAATGAAAAACTGTTTTTT. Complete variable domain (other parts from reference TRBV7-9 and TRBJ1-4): DTGVSQNPRHKITKRGQNVTFRCDPISEHNRLYWYRQTLGQGPEFLTYFQNEAQLEKSRLLSDRFSAERPKGSFSTLEIQRTEQGDSAMYLCASSLEPGTNEKLFFGSGTQLSVL.

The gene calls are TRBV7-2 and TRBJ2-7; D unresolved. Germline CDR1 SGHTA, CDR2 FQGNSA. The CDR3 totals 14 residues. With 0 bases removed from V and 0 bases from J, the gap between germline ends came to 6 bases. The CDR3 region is CASSLAASSYEQYF. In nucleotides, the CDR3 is TGTGCCAGCAGCTTAGCGGCCAGCTCCTACGAGCAGTACTTC.

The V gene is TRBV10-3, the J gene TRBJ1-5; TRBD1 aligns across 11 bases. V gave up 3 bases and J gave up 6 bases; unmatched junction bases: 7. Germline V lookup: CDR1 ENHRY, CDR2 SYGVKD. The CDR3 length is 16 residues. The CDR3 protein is CAISDQDRGHGQPQHF. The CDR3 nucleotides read TGTGCCATCAGTGATCAGGACAGGGGGCATGGTCAGCCCCAGCATTTT.

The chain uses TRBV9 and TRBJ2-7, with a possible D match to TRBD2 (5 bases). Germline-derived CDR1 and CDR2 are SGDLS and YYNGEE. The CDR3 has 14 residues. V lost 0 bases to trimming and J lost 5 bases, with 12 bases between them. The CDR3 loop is CASSVVGGQDEQYF. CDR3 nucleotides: TGTGCCAGCAGCGTAGTTGGAGGTCAGGACGAGCAGTACTTC.

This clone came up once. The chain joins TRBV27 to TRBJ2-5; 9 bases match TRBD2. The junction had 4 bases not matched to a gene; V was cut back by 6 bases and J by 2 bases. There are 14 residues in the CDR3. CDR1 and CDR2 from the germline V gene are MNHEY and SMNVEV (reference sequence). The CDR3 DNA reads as TGTGCCAGCAGGAAGCGGGGGGTTCAAGAGACCCAGTACTTC. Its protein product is CASRKRGVQETQYF.

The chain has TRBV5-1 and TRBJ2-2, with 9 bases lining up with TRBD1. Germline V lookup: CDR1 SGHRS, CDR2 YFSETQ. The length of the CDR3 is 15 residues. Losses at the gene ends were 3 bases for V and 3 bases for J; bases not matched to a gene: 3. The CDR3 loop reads CASSSTGGYTGELFF. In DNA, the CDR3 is TGCGCCAGCAGCTCGACAGGGGGTTACACCGGGGAGCTGTTTTTT.

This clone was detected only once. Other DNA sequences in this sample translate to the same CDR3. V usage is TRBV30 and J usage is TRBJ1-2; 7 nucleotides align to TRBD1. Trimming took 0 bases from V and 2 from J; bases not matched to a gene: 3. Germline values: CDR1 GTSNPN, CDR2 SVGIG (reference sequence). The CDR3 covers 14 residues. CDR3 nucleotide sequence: TGTGCCTGGAGTGTACAGGGGATAAACTATGGCTACACCTTC. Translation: CAWSVQGINYGYTF.

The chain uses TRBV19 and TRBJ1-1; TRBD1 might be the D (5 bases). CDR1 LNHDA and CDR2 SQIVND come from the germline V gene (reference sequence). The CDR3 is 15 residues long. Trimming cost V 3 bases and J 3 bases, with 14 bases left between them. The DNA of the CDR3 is TGTGCCAGTAGTATCGATGGGGGGGTAGACACTGAAGCTTTCTTT. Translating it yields CASSIDGGVDTEAFF. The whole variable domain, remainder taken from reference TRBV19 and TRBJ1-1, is DGGITQSPKYLFRKEGQNVTLSCEQNLNHDAMYWYRQDPGQGLRLIYYSQIVNDFQKGDIAEGYSVSREKKESFPLTVTSAQKNPTAFYLCASSIDGGVDTEAFFGQGTRLTVV.

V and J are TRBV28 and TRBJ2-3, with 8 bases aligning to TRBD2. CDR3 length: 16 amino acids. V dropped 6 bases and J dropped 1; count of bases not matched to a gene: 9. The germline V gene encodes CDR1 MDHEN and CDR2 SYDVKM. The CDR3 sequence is CASSKQSGRGTDTQYF. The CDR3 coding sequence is TGTGCCAGCAGCAAACAAAGCGGGAGAGGCACAGATACGCAGTATTTT.

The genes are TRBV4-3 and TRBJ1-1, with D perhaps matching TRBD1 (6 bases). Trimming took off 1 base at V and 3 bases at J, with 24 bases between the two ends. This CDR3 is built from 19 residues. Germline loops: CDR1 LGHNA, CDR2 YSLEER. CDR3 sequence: CASSQVGSGGRSQDTEAFF. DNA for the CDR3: TGCGCCAGCAGCCAAGTGGGATCGGGGGGGCGAAGTCAGGACACTGAAGCTTTCTTT.

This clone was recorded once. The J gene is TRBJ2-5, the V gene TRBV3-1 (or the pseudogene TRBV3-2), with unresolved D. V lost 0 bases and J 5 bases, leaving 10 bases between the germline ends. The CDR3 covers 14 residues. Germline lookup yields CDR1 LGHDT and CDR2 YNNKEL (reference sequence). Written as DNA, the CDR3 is TGTGCCAGCAGCCAAGAGGGTTTCGGGGAGACCCAGTACTTC. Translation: CASSQEGFGETQYF.

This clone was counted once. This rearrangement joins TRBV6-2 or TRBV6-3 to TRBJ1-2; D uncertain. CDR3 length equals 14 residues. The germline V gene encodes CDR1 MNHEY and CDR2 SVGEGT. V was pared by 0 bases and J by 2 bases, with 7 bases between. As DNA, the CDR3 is TGTGCCAGCAGTTACTCGGCGAGGAACTATGGCTACACCTTC. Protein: CASSYSARNYGYTF.

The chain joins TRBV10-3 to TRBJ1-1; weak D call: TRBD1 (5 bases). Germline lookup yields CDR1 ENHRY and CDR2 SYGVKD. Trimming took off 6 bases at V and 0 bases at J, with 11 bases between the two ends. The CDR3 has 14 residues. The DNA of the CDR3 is TGTGCCATCAGAAAGACAGTCTTGAACACTGAAGCTTTCTTT. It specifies CAIRKTVLNTEAFF.

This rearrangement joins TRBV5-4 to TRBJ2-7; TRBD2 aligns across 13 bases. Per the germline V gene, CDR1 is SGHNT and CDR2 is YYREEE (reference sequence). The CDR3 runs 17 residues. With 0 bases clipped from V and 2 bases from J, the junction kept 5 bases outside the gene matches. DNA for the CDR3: TGTGCCAGCAGCTTGGGACTAGCGGGGGGTATCGCCTACGAGCAGTACTTC. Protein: CASSLGLAGGIAYEQYF.

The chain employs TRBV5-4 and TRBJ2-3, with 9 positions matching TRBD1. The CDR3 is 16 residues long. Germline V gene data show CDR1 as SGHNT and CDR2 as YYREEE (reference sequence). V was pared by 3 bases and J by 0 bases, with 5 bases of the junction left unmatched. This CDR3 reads CASSSGQGRSTDTQYF. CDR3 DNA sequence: TGTGCCAGCAGCTCAGGACAGGGGAGGAGCACAGATACGCAGTATTTT.

The DNA of the CDR3 is TGTGCCAGCAGTTACCGGGGAGGCCTCTACGAGCAGTACTTC. This translates into CASSYRGGLYEQYF. The gene calls are TRBV6-5 and TRBJ2-7; the D gene is possibly TRBD2 (6 bases). Deletions cut 2 bases from V and 3 bases from J, with 11 bases between. This CDR3 contains 14 residues. Germline-derived CDR1 and CDR2 are MNHEY and SVGAGI.

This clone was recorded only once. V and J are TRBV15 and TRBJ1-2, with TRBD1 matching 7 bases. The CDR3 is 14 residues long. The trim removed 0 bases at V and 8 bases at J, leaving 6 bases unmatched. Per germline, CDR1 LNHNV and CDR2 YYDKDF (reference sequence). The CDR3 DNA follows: TGTGCCACCAGCAGAGATCTAGGGGGCTTAGGCTACACCTTC. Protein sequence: CATSRDLGGLGYTF.

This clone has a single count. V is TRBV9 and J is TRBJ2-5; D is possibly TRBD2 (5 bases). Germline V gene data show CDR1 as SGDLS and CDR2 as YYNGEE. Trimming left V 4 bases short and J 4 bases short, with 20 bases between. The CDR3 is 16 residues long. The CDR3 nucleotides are TGTGCCAGCAGCCCTCCTCCGGGGTCCCAGAGAGAGACCCAGTACTTC. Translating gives CASSPPPGSQRETQYF.

The CDR3 spells CASSLDSVAGGRDTQYF. The CDR3 DNA reads TGCGCCAGCAGCTTGGATTCCGTAGCGGGGGGGCGTGATACGCAGTATTTT. V is TRBV5-1 and J is TRBJ2-3, with 11 bases matching TRBD2. Germline V gene data show CDR1 as SGHRS and CDR2 as YFSETQ. The CDR3 runs 17 residues. J lost 6 bases, V lost 0 bases, and 9 bases had no gene match.